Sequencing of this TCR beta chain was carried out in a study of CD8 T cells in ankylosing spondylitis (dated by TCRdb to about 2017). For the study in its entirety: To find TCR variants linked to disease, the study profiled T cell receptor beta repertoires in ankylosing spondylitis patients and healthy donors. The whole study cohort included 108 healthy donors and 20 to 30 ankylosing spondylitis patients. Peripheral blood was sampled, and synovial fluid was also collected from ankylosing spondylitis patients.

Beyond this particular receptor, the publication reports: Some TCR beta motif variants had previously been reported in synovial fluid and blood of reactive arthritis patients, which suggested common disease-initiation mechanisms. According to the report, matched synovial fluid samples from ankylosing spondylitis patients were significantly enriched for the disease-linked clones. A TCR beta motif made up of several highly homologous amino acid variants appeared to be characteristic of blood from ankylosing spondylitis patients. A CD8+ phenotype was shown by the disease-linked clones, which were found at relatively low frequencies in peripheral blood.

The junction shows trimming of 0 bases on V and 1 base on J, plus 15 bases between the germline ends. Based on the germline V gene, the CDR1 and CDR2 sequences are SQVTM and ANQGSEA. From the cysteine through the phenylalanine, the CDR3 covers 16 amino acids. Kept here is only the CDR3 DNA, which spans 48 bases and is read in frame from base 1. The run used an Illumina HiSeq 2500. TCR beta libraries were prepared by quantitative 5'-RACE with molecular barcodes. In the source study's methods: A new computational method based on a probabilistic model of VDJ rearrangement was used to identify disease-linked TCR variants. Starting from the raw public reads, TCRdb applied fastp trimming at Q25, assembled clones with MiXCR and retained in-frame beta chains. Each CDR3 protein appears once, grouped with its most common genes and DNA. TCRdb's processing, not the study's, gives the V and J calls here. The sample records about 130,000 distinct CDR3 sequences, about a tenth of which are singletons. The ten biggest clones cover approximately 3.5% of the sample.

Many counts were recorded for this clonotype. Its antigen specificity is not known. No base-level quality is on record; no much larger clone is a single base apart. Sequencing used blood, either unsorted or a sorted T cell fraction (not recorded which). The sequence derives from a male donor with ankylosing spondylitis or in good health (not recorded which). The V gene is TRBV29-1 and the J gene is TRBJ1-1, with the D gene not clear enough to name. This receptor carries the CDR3 CSVEEGMWVQNTEAFF. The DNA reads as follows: TGCAGCGTTGAAGAAGGGATGTGGGTCCAGAACACTGAAGCTTTCTTT. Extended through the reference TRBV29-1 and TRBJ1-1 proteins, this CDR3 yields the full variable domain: SAVISQKPSRDICQRGTSLTIQCQVDSQVTMMFWYRQQPGQSLTLIATANQGSEATYESGFVIDKFPISRPNLTFSTLTVSNMSPEDSSIYLCSVEEGMWVQNTEAFFGQGTRLTVV.